One sample yielded the 2 T cell receptor beta chains listed below, sequenced in a study. TCRdb passed the 5' RACE reads through MiXCR, listing each CDR3 protein once. The data hold about 9,200 distinct CDR3 sequences, with 55% observed a single time. Treg sorting used a CD4+CD25+CD127-/low gate. Sequenced: Tregs sorted from a lymph node. The receptors here all came from a female donor with breast cancer.

The rearrangement uses TRBV11-2 and TRBJ1-5; no reliable D call. The CDR3 has 13 amino acids. Trimming stripped 0 bases from V and 6 bases from J, with 6 bases between. Looked up from germline, CDR1 is SGHAT and CDR2 is FQNNGV. The CDR3 is CASSLEFAQPQHF. The CDR3, as DNA: TGTGCCAGCAGCTTAGAATTCGCTCAGCCCCAGCATTTT.

The genes are TRBV6-2 or TRBV6-3 and TRBJ2-1; 7 nucleotides match TRBD2. The CDR3 runs to 17 residues. Germline lookup yields CDR1 MNHEY and CDR2 SVGEGT. V dropped 7 bases and J dropped 3; count of bases not matched to a gene: 15. The CDR3 DNA reads as TGTGCCAGCACCCAGATGTTTCTAGCGGACTTCTACAATGAGCAGTTCTTC. It codes for CASTQMFLADFYNEQFF.